The 20 T cell receptor beta chains presented below share a single source sample, sequenced in a study of blood T cell repertoires in COVID-19. Assay used: immunoSEQ multiplex PCR; TCRdb lists only in-frame clones, some missing. The sample consists of around 45,000 clones, 86% of them appearing once. The source material was peripheral blood. The receptor set was obtained from a human donor in a cohort sampled during active COVID-19.

The J gene is TRBJ2-2, the V gene TRBV5-8; the D is unclear. Between the trimmed V and J ends, which lost 7 bases and 4 bases, there was a span of 11 bases. This CDR3 comprises 13 residues. CDR1 is SGHTS and CDR2 is YDEGEE in the germline V gene. The CDR3 spells CASHTVGTGELFF. The CDR3 bases are TGTGCCAGCCATACAGTGGGCACCGGGGAGCTGTTTTTT.

CDR3 sequence: CASSPARGRDGNTIYF. The CDR3 nucleotides are TGTGCCAGCAGCCCCGCGAGAGGCAGAGACGGAAACACCATATATTTT. The chain has TRBV5-4 and TRBJ1-3; the D is unclear. This CDR3 is built from 16 residues. Trimming removed 4 bases from V and 4 bases from J, with 18 bases in between. The germline CDR1 and CDR2 sequences are SGHNT and YYREEE (reference sequence).

The chain carries TRBV6-2 or TRBV6-3 and TRBJ2-1, with TRBD2 matching over 9 bases. CDR1 is MNHEY, CDR2 SVGEGT, per germline. V was pared by 6 bases and J by 8 bases, with 14 bases of the junction left unmatched. This CDR3 has 16 residues. The CDR3, as DNA: TGTGCCAGCAGCCCTTCGGGCGGGGGGGCCTGGGATGAGCAGTTCTTC. Protein sequence: CASSPSGGGAWDEQFF.

The chain is built from TRBV5-1 and TRBJ2-3, with TRBD2 matching over 13 bases. Trimming removed 4 bases from V and 4 bases from J; junction bases left unmatched: 3. The CDR3 runs to 15 residues. Germline CDR1 SGHRS, CDR2 YFSETQ. CDR3: CASSRGLAGPDTQYF. In DNA, the CDR3 is TGCGCCAGCAGCCGGGGACTAGCGGGGCCAGATACGCAGTATTTT.

V usage is TRBV7-2 and J usage is TRBJ1-5; tentative D call: TRBD1 (6 bases). The CDR3 has 17 residues. Germline V gives CDR1 SGHTA, CDR2 FQGNSA. The germline V and J ends were trimmed by 2 bases and 6 bases, with 20 bases remaining between them. CDR3 sequence: CASSLRGAGLKGQPQHF. The CDR3 bases are TGTGCCAGCAGCTTACGGGGGGCTGGCCTTAAGGGTCAGCCCCAGCATTTT.

The chain couples TRBV3-1 (or the pseudogene TRBV3-2) to TRBJ1-3; D ambiguous. The CDR3 extends over 14 amino acids. V lost 3 bases, J lost 2 bases, and 8 bases lay in between. Germline V CDR1 and CDR2: LGHDT, YNNKEL (reference sequence). The CDR3 nucleotides are TGTGCCAGCAGCCACTTGACTGCTGGAAACACCATATATTTT. It encodes CASSHLTAGNTIYF.

The gene calls are TRBV6-5 and TRBJ1-2; TRBD1 matches 8 bases. Trimming cost V 6 bases and J 3 bases; bases outside gene matches: 6. The CDR3 has 14 amino acids. Germline V gene sequence: CDR1 MNHEY, CDR2 SVGAGI. Here the CDR3 reads CASSLYRGDYGYTF. In DNA form, the CDR3 reads TGTGCCAGCAGCCTTTACAGGGGGGACTATGGCTACACCTTC.

V usage is TRBV15 and J usage is TRBJ1-2; 8 bases agree with TRBD1. CDR3 length: 15 amino acids. Germline CDR1 and CDR2: LNHNV and YYDKDF (reference sequence). The V and J ends lost 1 base and 3 bases, in that order; junction bases with no gene match: 4. The CDR3 sequence: CATSRGQGLDYGYTF. CDR3 nucleotides: TGTGCCACCAGCAGAGGACAGGGGCTAGACTATGGCTACACCTTC.

V and J are TRBV28 and TRBJ2-1; tentatively, D is TRBD2 (7 bases). With 7 bases removed from V and 11 bases from J, the gap between germline ends came to 12 bases. This CDR3 comprises 11 residues. The germline CDR1 and CDR2 sequences are MDHEN and SYDVKM. The CDR3 DNA is TGTGCCAGCACCTGGGGGGGCAAGCAGTTCTTC. It yields the protein CASTWGGKQFF.

V and J are TRBV9 and TRBJ2-7; D possibly corresponds to TRBD1 (5 bases). CDR1 and CDR2 (germline): SGDLS, YYNGEE. The length of the CDR3 is 13 residues. V lost 4 bases to trimming and J lost 6 bases, with 14 bases between them. As DNA, the CDR3 is TGTGCCAGCAGCCCTAGGGGCATTGCCGAGCAGTACTTC. Translation: CASSPRGIAEQYF.

This clone has only one observation. This rearrangement joins TRBV19 to TRBJ2-3, with D maybe TRBD1 (5 bases). This CDR3 has 12 residues. Germline V gene lookup returns CDR1 LNHDA and CDR2 SQIVND (reference sequence). V lost 5 bases to trimming and J lost 4 bases, with 7 bases between them. The CDR3 spells CASSGAPDTQYF. The CDR3 nucleotides read TGTGCCAGTAGTGGGGCCCCAGATACGCAGTATTTT. Full variable domain (remainder filled in from reference TRBV19 and TRBJ2-3): DGGITQSPKYLFRKEGQNVTLSCEQNLNHDAMYWYRQDPGQGLRLIYYSQIVNDFQKGDIAEGYSVSREKKESFPLTVTSAQKNPTAFYLCASSGAPDTQYFGPGTRLTVL.

This clone has just a few counts. V and J are TRBV6-1 and TRBJ1-1; D gene uncertain. The CDR3 totals 13 residues. Germline-derived CDR1 and CDR2 are MNHNS and SASEGT. With 2 bases removed from V and 11 bases from J, the gap between germline ends came to 15 bases. DNA of the CDR3: TGTGCCAGCAGTGAACCTCCGACCGGGATGGCTTTCTTT. This codes for CASSEPPTGMAFF.

This chain links TRBV18 with TRBJ1-2, with D perhaps matching TRBD1 (6 bases). The V gene lost 0 bases and the J gene lost 6 bases, with 11 bases spanning the gap. This CDR3 has 14 residues. CDR1 is KGHSH and CDR2 is LQKENI in the germline V gene. Here the CDR3 DNA reads TGTGCCAGCTCACCACCGAGCAGGGGAGATGGCTACACCTTC. Residues: CASSPPSRGDGYTF.

The CDR3 loop is CASSSEGRGQIGYTF. The DNA for the CDR3 is TGTGCCAGCAGCTCAGAGGGCAGGGGGCAAATTGGCTACACCTTC. The chain has TRBV13 and TRBJ1-2, with 8 bases lining up with TRBD1. Germline CDR1 reads PRHDT; CDR2 reads FYEKMQ (reference sequence). The CDR3 is 15 residues long. V gave up 4 bases and J gave up 7 bases; unmatched junction bases: 11.

The V and J genes are TRBV2 and TRBJ2-2, with no clear D. CDR1 is SNHLY, CDR2 FYNNEI, per germline. This CDR3 has 20 residues. V dropped 2 bases and J dropped 0 bases, with 22 bases sitting between them. Here the CDR3 DNA reads TGTGCCAGCAGTGAACCTACAGTCTCCACCCCTCAGGCGAACACCGGGGAGCTGTTTTTT. This gives the protein CASSEPTVSTPQANTGELFF.

J is TRBJ1-2 and V is TRBV4-3, with a tentative D call TRBD1 (6 bases). Germline assignment: CDR1 LGHNA and CDR2 YSLEER. V was clipped by 0 bases and J by 7 bases, with 15 bases between them. The CDR3 length is 15 residues. The CDR3 loop is CASSQDRGALSGYTF. The CDR3 DNA reads TGCGCCAGCAGCCAAGATCGGGGGGCGCTATCTGGCTACACCTTC.

This clone came up once. This rearrangement joins TRBV19 to TRBJ1-2; a weak D match, TRBD1 (5 bases). V lost 7 bases to trimming and J lost 2 bases, with 5 bases between them. Looked up from germline, CDR1 is LNHDA and CDR2 is SQIVND (reference sequence). This CDR3 is built from 11 residues. This CDR3 reads CASNRNYGYTF. The CDR3 DNA is TGTGCCAGTAACAGGAACTATGGCTACACCTTC.

The table lists this clone with a few counts. V gene TRBV4-2 combines with J gene TRBJ2-7, with a possible D match to TRBD2 (6 bases). The CDR3 runs 18 residues. V dropped 1 base and J dropped 0 bases, with 19 bases sitting between them. Germline-derived CDR1 and CDR2 are LGHNA and YNFKEQ. CDR3 nucleotide sequence: TGTGCCAGCAGCCAAGCCATTGGGAGGCAGAGAGTCTCCTACGAGCAGTACTTC. It is translated as CASSQAIGRQRVSYEQYF.

The chain joins TRBV3-1 (or the pseudogene TRBV3-2) to TRBJ2-3, with 8 bases lining up with TRBD2. The V gene's germline CDR1 is LGHDT and CDR2 YNNKEL (reference sequence). Trimming cost V 5 bases and J 7 bases; bases outside gene matches: 8. This CDR3 is 14 amino acids long. CDR3 sequence reads: CASSNGLAVNTQYF. CDR3 in DNA: TGTGCCAGCAGCAATGGACTAGCAGTAAATACGCAGTATTTT.

The V and J genes are TRBV7-9 and TRBJ1-1, with 7 bases that match TRBD1. The CDR3 runs 14 residues. V shed 5 bases and J 2 bases; nucleotides not matched to a gene: 5. Per germline, CDR1 SEHNR and CDR2 FQNEAQ (reference sequence). CDR3 coding DNA: TGTGCCAGCAGCCCTGACAGGGACAACACTGAAGCTTTCTTT. This translates into CASSPDRDNTEAFF.